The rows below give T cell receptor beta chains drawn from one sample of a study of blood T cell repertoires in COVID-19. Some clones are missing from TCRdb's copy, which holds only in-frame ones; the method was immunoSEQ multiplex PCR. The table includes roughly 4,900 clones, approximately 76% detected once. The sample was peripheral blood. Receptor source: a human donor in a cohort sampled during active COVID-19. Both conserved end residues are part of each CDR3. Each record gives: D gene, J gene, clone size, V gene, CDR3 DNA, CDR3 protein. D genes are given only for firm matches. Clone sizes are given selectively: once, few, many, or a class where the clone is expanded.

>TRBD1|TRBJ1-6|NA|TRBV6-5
TGTGCCAGCAGGACAGGGGTTGGCTCACCCCTCCACTTT
CASRTGVGSPLHF
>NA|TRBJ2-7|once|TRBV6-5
TGTGCCAGCAGCCCGGGAATGAGGTACGAGCAGTACTTC
CASSPGMRYEQYF
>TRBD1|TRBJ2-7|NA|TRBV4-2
TGTGCCAGCAGCCAACACGGAGGGACAGGATCCTACGAGCAGTACTTC
CASSQHGGTGSYEQYF
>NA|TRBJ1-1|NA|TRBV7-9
TGTGCCAGCAGCGATCACCTCGGGGGGGCCCGGGGGGAAGCTTTCTTT
CASSDHLGGARGEAFF
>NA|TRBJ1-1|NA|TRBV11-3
TGTGCCAGCAGCTTTGGAGCCACTGAAGCTTTCTTT
CASSFGATEAFF
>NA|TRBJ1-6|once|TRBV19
TGTGCCAGTAGTGCTCAGGGGAATTCACCCCTCCACTTT
CASSAQGNSPLHF
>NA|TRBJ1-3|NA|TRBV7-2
TGTGCCAGCAGCCAGGGGCGTCTCTCTGGAAACACCATATATTTT
CASSQGRLSGNTIYF
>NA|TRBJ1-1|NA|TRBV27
TGTGCCAGCAGTCCGATACAGGGTCTGAACACTGAAGCTTTCTTT
CASSPIQGLNTEAFF
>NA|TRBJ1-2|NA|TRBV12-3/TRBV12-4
TGTGCCAGCAGTTTACGTCCGGACTATGGCTACACCTTC
CASSLRPDYGYTF
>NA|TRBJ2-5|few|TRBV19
TGTGCCAGTAGTTCTCAAGAGACCCAGTACTTC
CASSSQETQYF
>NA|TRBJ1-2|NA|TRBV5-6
TGTGCCAGCAGCTTGGGGGATAGGGAGGGCTATGGCTACACCTTC
CASSLGDREGYGYTF
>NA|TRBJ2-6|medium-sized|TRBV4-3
TGCGCCAGCAGCCAAGATCACGGCTCTGGGGCCAACGTCCTGACTTTC
CASSQDHGSGANVLTF
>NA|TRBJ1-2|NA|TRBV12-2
TGTGCAAGTCGCTTTCTAGTAGCCTATGGCTACACCTTC
CASRFLVAYGYTF
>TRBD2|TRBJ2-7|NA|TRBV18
TGTGCCAGCTCACCCCTAGCGGGGGGGCGCGAGCAGTACTTC
CASSPLAGGREQYF
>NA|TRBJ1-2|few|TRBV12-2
TGTGCAAGTCGCTTAGAGCTAGGCGGCTACACCTTC
CASRLELGGYTF
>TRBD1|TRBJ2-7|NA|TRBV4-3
TGCGCCAGCAGCCGTCAATTACCGGGACAGTCGACCTACGAGCAGTACTTC
CASSRQLPGQSTYEQYF
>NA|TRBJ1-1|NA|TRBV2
TGTGCCAGCAGTGAACTAGGACTGGGAGAAGCTTTCTTT
CASSELGLGEAFF